Many counts were recorded for the clone carrying this T cell receptor (beta chain). V gave up 3 bases and J gave up 1 base, with 5 bases separating them. The germline V gene encodes CDR1 SQVTM and CDR2 ANQGSEA. This CDR3 has 12 amino acids. In TCRdb, the RT-PCR reads were re-called with MiXCR into one record per CDR3 protein. The sample holds around 700,000 distinct CDR3 sequences, 13% to 15% seen once. This clonotype originated in a female donor in good health, serving as a healthy control. The gene calls are TRBV29-1 and TRBJ2-3; D ambiguous. The sequencing sample was made of memory CD4+ T cells from blood. CDR3 protein: CSVDLGTDTQYF. For the CDR3, the DNA is TGCAGCGTTGATTTGGGCACAGATACGCAGTATTTT.